Each of the 20 T cell receptor beta chains below was sequenced from the same sample in a study of blood T cell repertoires in COVID-19. Only in-frame clones appear in the TCRdb table, and some are missing; sequencing was by immunoSEQ multiplex PCR. The sample holds about 180,000 clones, about nine tenths seen once. Sequenced: peripheral blood. These TCRs come from a woman in her 30s with acute or convalescent COVID-19.

The chain has TRBV10-3 and TRBJ1-5, with D unclear. Between the trimmed V and J ends, which lost 3 bases and 7 bases, there was a span of 19 bases. Germline lookup yields CDR1 ENHRY and CDR2 SYGVKD. The CDR3 is made up of 16 amino acids. In nucleotides, the CDR3 is TGTGCCATCAGTGAAGGCGCGGATTCTCTATTCCAGCCCCAGCATTTT. Amino acid sequence: CAISEGADSLFQPQHF.

The V call is TRBV11-2, the J call TRBJ2-7; D ambiguous. The CDR3 sequence is 12 residues long. With 6 bases removed from V and 5 bases from J, the gap between germline ends came to 11 bases. Germline lookup yields CDR1 SGHAT and CDR2 FQNNGV. The CDR3 region is CASSPTRNEQYF. The CDR3 DNA reads as TGTGCCAGCAGTCCGACACGGAACGAGCAGTACTTC.

The chain employs TRBV10-3 and TRBJ2-7; 7 nucleotides align to TRBD2. The CDR3 runs 13 residues. The V segment lost 8 bases and the J segment 3 bases; nucleotides outside the gene matches: 7. The germline CDR1 and CDR2 sequences are ENHRY and SYGVKD. The DNA for the CDR3 is TGTGCCATCGGGAGGGACGGGGGCTACGAGCAGTACTTC. Translated: CAIGRDGGYEQYF.

The chain recombines TRBV28 with TRBJ2-7, with D hard to call. CDR3 length equals 12 residues. Germline CDR1 reads MDHEN; CDR2 reads SYDVKM. V was cut by 3 bases and J by 5 bases, with 8 bases left in between. The CDR3 DNA reads TGTGCCAGCAGTTTTATCTCGGACGAGCAGTACTTC. This translates into CASSFISDEQYF.

This clone has just a few counts. For the CDR3, the DNA is TGTGCCAGTAGTGGAAGCGGGCGCCTGGGCGAGCAGTACTTC. Protein sequence: CASSGSGRLGEQYF. V usage is TRBV19 and J usage is TRBJ2-7, with TRBD2 as a possible D gene (6 bases). Per the germline V gene, CDR1 is LNHDA and CDR2 is SQIVND (reference sequence). The CDR3 totals 14 residues. Trimming left V 5 bases short and J 6 bases short, with 17 bases between.

The table lists this clone with a count of one. The rearrangement links TRBV15 to TRBJ1-5; D possibly corresponds to TRBD1 (5 bases). V was pared by 1 base and J by 1 base, with 11 bases between. CDR1 is LNHNV and CDR2 is YYDKDF in the germline V gene (reference sequence). The CDR3 loop spans 16 amino acids. In DNA, the CDR3 is TGTGCCACCAGCAGAGGCTACAGGAGCAGCAATCAGCCCCAGCATTTT. It translates to CATSRGYRSSNQPQHF.

V usage is TRBV30 and J usage is TRBJ2-5, with a possible D match to TRBD1 (6 bases). CDR1 is GTSNPN and CDR2 is SVGIG in the germline V gene (reference sequence). V lost 2 bases and J 7 bases, leaving 14 bases between the germline ends. The CDR3 is 13 amino acids. The CDR3 nucleotides are TGTGCCTGGAGTTACAGGGTTTGGGGGACCCAGTACTTC. Translating gives CAWSYRVWGTQYF.

The V gene is TRBV29-1, the J gene TRBJ1-2; 11 bases align to TRBD1. CDR1 is SQVTM and CDR2 is ANQGSEA in the germline V gene. The V and J ends lost 8 bases and 6 bases, in that order; junction bases with no gene match: 5. The CDR3 is 12 amino acids. The CDR3 loop reads CSSPGQGDGYTF. For the CDR3, the DNA is TGCAGCTCCCCGGGACAGGGGGATGGCTACACCTTC.

CDR3 nucleotides: TGTGCCAGCAGCGGACTTGCGCAAGAGACCCAGTACTTC. Protein product: CASSGLAQETQYF. J is TRBJ2-5 and V is TRBV7-9; weak D call: TRBD2 (5 bases). Germline loops: CDR1 SEHNR, CDR2 FQNEAQ (reference sequence). V lost 5 bases and J lost 2, with 9 bases in between. The CDR3 is made up of 13 amino acids.

This chain connects TRBV27 to TRBJ2-7; 12 bases are a match to TRBD1. V lost 7 bases and J lost 2; bases outside the gene matches: 12. The CDR3 length is 17 residues. The germline V gene has CDR1 MNHEY and CDR2 SMNVEV (reference sequence). This CDR3 reads CASTRGTGTGGPYEQYF. The CDR3 DNA follows: TGTGCCAGCACTAGGGGAACCGGGACAGGGGGCCCCTACGAGCAGTACTTC.

About this clone: The junction departs from germline at one end; a sequencing error may be responsible. This rearrangement joins TRBV4-2 to TRBJ2-5; TRBD1 matches 9 bases. From germline, CDR1 is LGHNA and CDR2 YNFKEQ. The CDR3 loop spans 14 amino acids. CDR3 protein: CASSQEYRGRVINF. The CDR3 coding sequence is TGTGCCAGCAGCCAAGAATACAGGGGGCGCGTCATCAACTTC.

The chain joins TRBV25-1 to TRBJ2-1; no reliable D call. The CDR3 sequence is 11 residues long. The V end was cut by 5 bases, the J end by 6 bases, with 5 bases between. Germline V lookup: CDR1 MGHDK, CDR2 SYGVNS. The CDR3 is CASSLVNEQFF. CDR3 DNA sequence: TGTGCCAGCAGTCTAGTCAATGAGCAGTTCTTC.

CDR3 sequence (DNA): TGTGCCAGCAGCTTACTACAGGGGGCCTACAATGAGCAGTTCTTC. It specifies CASSLLQGAYNEQFF. The chain carries TRBV7-9 and TRBJ2-1; 8 positions match TRBD1. The V segment lost 2 bases and the J segment 2 bases; nucleotides outside the gene matches: 2. The CDR3 has 15 amino acids. Germline-derived CDR1 and CDR2 are SEHNR and FQNEAQ (reference sequence).

This rearrangement joins TRBV19 to TRBJ2-1; D gene uncertain. The CDR3 loop spans 13 amino acids. Germline V lookup: CDR1 LNHDA, CDR2 SQIVND (reference sequence). V gave up 3 bases and J gave up 4 bases, with 7 bases separating them. CDR3 in amino acids: CASSMRLYNEQFF. As DNA, the CDR3 is TGTGCCAGTAGTATGCGGCTTTACAATGAGCAGTTCTTC.

The chain has TRBV3-1 (or the pseudogene TRBV3-2) and TRBJ2-5; 7 bases are a match to TRBD1. Trimming cost V 7 bases and J 4 bases; bases outside gene matches: 9. Germline loops: CDR1 LGHDT, CDR2 YNNKEL (reference sequence). This CDR3 is 14 amino acids long. The CDR3 loop is CASNKAGGGETQYF. The CDR3 DNA follows: TGTGCCAGCAACAAAGCAGGGGGTGGAGAGACCCAGTACTTC.

This clone occurred once. The chain carries TRBV27 and TRBJ1-2, with 12 nucleotides matching TRBD1. This CDR3 contains 17 residues. The germline CDR1 and CDR2 sequences are MNHEY and SMNVEV (reference sequence). Germline trimming cut 8 bases from V and 2 bases from J; bases unmatched to any gene: 12. In nucleotides, the CDR3 is TGTGCCAGCCGATCGCCGGGACAGGGGGCGAACAACTATGGCTACACCTTC. Translation: CASRSPGQGANNYGYTF.

This clone has a single count. The chain joins TRBV24-1 to TRBJ2-5; 7 bases match TRBD2. With V trimmed by 6 bases and J by 5 bases, 5 bases remained unmatched. This CDR3 comprises 13 residues. Germline CDR1 KGHDR, CDR2 SFDVKD. CDR3 DNA sequence: TGTGCCACCAGTCAGGGAGGGGAGGAGACCCAGTACTTC. This encodes CATSQGGEETQYF.

The CDR3 loop is CASTAGRDYNSPLHF. Written as DNA, the CDR3 is TGTGCCAGCACTGCCGGGAGGGACTATAATTCACCCCTCCACTTT. The V call is TRBV25-1, the J call TRBJ1-6; D ambiguous. The CDR3 is 15 residues long. The germline V gene encodes CDR1 MGHDK and CDR2 SYGVNS. Trimming stripped 7 bases from V and 3 bases from J, with 13 bases between.

V gene TRBV10-3 combines with J gene TRBJ1-6, with D possibly being TRBD1 (5 bases). CDR3 length: 14 amino acids. Trimming stripped 7 bases from V and 10 bases from J, with 17 bases between. Germline CDR1 ENHRY, CDR2 SYGVKD. This CDR3 reads CAITSLAGGSPLHF. The CDR3 DNA is TGTGCCATCACGTCGCTCGCCGGGGGGTCACCCCTCCACTTT.

The rearrangement links TRBV5-1 to TRBJ2-5, with 7 bases aligning to TRBD2. Germline assignment: CDR1 SGHRS and CDR2 YFSETQ. Trimming at V came to 0 bases and at J to 5 bases, leaving 4 bases not matched to a gene. This CDR3 has 14 amino acids. The DNA of the CDR3 is TGCGCCAGCAGCTTGGCCGGAGCGGGGGAGACCCAGTACTTC. Amino acid sequence: CASSLAGAGETQYF.